These T cell receptor beta chains were read from a single sample in a study of OX40 agonist ivuxolimab in advanced cancers. Libraries were prepared by immunoSEQ multiplex PCR; TCRdb keeps only in-frame clonotypes and omits some of them. The table lists 20,000 to 30,000 clones, more than 75% of them singletons. The sequenced sample was CD4+ or CD8+ T cells sorted from blood, obtained in a trial of the OX40 agonist ivuxolimab. The receptors stem from an adult with an advanced solid tumor such as melanoma, head and neck, liver or kidney cancer. The CDR3 runs from the conserved cysteine through the conserved F or W. The D gene is left open where the match is weak. Clone sizes are given selectively: once, few, many, or a class where the clone is expanded.

CDR3: CASSSGTGFIAFF
DNA: TGTGCCAGCAGCTCCGGGACAGGGTTCATAGCGTTCTTC
V: TRBV7-2
J: TRBJ2-1
size: NA
D: TRBD1

CDR3: CASSAQPRGYTF
DNA: TGTGCCAGCAGTGCTCAGCCACGCGGCTACACCTTC
V: TRBV6-1
J: TRBJ1-2
size: NA
D: NA

CDR3: CASGAKETQYF
DNA: TGTGCTAGCGGGGCGAAGGAGACCCAGTACTTC
V: TRBV7-7
J: TRBJ2-5
size: NA
D: TRBD2

CDR3: CATSRDWMGNTIYF
DNA: TGTGCCACCAGCAGAGATTGGATGGGAAACACCATATATTTT
V: TRBV15
J: TRBJ1-3
size: NA
D: NA

CDR3: CASSQDLASGANVLTF
DNA: TGCGCCAGCAGCCAAGATTTGGCCTCTGGGGCCAACGTCCTGACTTTC
V: TRBV4-1
J: TRBJ2-6
size: NA
D: NA

CDR3: CASSGTAEGYTF
DNA: TGTGCCAGCAGTGGTACGGCAGAAGGCTACACCTTC
V: TRBV6-1
J: TRBJ1-2
size: NA
D: NA

CDR3: CAISEGRGAGEQFF
DNA: TGTGCCATCAGTGAGGGCCGGGGGGCTGGCGAGCAGTTCTTC
V: TRBV10-3
J: TRBJ2-1
size: NA
D: NA

CDR3: CASSFDDTGPPNMNTEAFF
DNA: TGTGCCAGCAGCTTCGATGACACAGGCCCACCTAACATGAACACTGAAGCTTTCTTT
V: TRBV11-1
J: TRBJ1-1
size: few
D: NA

CDR3: CASTPTGTNYGYTF
DNA: TGTGCCAGTACCCCAACAGGGACTAACTATGGCTACACCTTC
V: TRBV19
J: TRBJ1-2
size: NA
D: NA

CDR3: CASSLEGAFNQPQHF
DNA: TGTGCCAGCAGCTTGGAAGGGGCGTTCAATCAGCCCCAGCATTTT
V: TRBV7-8
J: TRBJ1-5
size: NA
D: NA

CDR3: CASSLGSRLAVWGETQYF
DNA: TGTGCCAGCAGCTTAGGCTCGCGACTAGCGGTTTGGGGAGAGACCCAGTACTTC
V: TRBV7-9
J: TRBJ2-5
size: NA
D: TRBD2

CDR3: CASSSYGTGTGELFF
DNA: TGTGCCAGCAGCTCCTACGGGACAGGGACCGGGGAGCTGTTTTTT
V: TRBV7-2
J: TRBJ2-2
size: NA
D: TRBD1

CDR3: CASSYTGFVKGEKLFF
DNA: TGTGCCAGCAGCTACACAGGGTTCGTCAAGGGTGAAAAACTGTTTTTT
V: TRBV5-4
J: TRBJ1-4
size: NA
D: NA

CDR3: CASNLANYGYTF
DNA: TGTGCCAGCAATCTAGCTAACTATGGCTACACCTTC
V: TRBV28
J: TRBJ1-2
size: once
D: NA

CDR3: CASSLLAGGQDEQFF
DNA: TGCGCCAGCAGCTTGCTCGCGGGGGGGCAGGATGAGCAGTTCTTC
V: TRBV5-1
J: TRBJ2-1
size: once
D: TRBD2

CDR3: CAISEGQGYEQYF
DNA: TGTGCCATCAGTGAGGGACAGGGTTACGAGCAGTACTTC
V: TRBV10-3
J: TRBJ2-7
size: NA
D: TRBD1

CDR3: CASSGSDRGWDNSPLHF
DNA: TGTGCCAGCAGTGGGTCTGACAGGGGCTGGGATAATTCACCCCTCCACTTT
V: TRBV6-1
J: TRBJ1-6
size: NA
D: TRBD1

CDR3: CASSFLRRGSILNYGYTF
DNA: TGTGCCAGCAGTTTTCTTCGAAGAGGCTCAATATTAAACTATGGCTACACCTTC
V: TRBV28
J: TRBJ1-2
size: NA
D: NA

CDR3: CASSLGTSGFTDTQYF
DNA: TGCGCCAGCAGCTTAGGAACTAGCGGGTTCACAGATACGCAGTATTTT
V: TRBV5-1
J: TRBJ2-3
size: NA
D: TRBD2

CDR3: CASSPVEGQVKHTIYF
DNA: TGTGCCAGCAGCCCCGTGGAGGGGCAGGTTAAACACACCATATATTTT
V: TRBV9
J: TRBJ1-3
size: NA
D: NA

CDR3: CASRPGTVIYNEQFF
DNA: TGCGCCAGCAGGCCCGGGACCGTAATTTACAATGAGCAGTTCTTC
V: TRBV10-2
J: TRBJ2-1
size: NA
D: NA